This T cell receptor (beta chain) stems from a study of beta chain features in type 1 diabetes. Worth noting for this clone: Its specificity is not known.

CDR3 size: 16 residues. CDR1 is GTSNPN and CDR2 is SVGIG in the germline V gene (reference sequence). The J segment lost 7 bases and the V segment lost 0 bases, leaving 6 bases of the junction unmatched. Since all of the isolated RNA was reverse transcribed, expressed TCRB transcripts were what got sequenced. Method: immunoSEQ multiplex PCR; TCRdb's copy keeps in-frame clones and lacks some. The sample consists of 500,000 to 800,000 clones, 12% of them appearing once. One heparinised draw of blood, averaging roughly 110 mL, came from each donor. Study conclusions and caveats: Insertions were fewer and deletions more numerous at VDJ junctions in type 1 diabetes patients. Sequencing used cDNA, and cells with high TCR expression could therefore be over-represented. All four CD4+ subsets of Type 1 diabetes patients contained TCRB CDR3s that were moderately but significantly shorter.

The chain employs TRBV30 and TRBJ1-6; 10 bases agree with TRBD1. This sequence was found in a man aged 30-40 years with type 1 diabetes. The specimen sequenced was naive CD4+ T cells from blood. CDR3 sequence (DNA): TGTGCCTGGAGTGTACCCCGGACAGGGGGGAATTCACCCCTCCACTTT. Its translation: CAWSVPRTGGNSPLHF.